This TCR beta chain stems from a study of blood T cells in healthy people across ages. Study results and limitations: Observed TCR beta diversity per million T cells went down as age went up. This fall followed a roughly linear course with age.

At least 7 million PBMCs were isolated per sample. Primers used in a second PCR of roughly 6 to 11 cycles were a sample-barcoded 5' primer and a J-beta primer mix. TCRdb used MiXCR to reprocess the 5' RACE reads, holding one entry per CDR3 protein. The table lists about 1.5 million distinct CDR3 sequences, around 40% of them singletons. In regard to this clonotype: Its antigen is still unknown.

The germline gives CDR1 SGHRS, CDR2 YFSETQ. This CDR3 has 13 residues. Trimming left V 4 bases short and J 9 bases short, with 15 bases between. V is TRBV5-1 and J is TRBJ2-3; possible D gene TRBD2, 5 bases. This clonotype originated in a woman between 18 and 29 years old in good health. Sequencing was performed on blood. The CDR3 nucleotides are TGCGCCAGCAGCGTGGAACTGGGAGCCACGCAGTATTTT. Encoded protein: CASSVELGATQYF.